This T cell receptor (beta chain) was retrieved from a study of regulatory T cells in long-lasting Graves disease. Study in general: Persistent Graves' disease meant over 5 years of antithyroid drugs with positive TSH receptor antibodies. Findings and limits, study-wide: Under persistent disease, TRBV28, TRBJ1-2 and TRBJ2-5 were used preferentially.

This clonotype was recorded many times. No antigen is known for it. Library construction for TCR beta used iRepertoire HTBI primers and Arm-PCR of CDR3 regions. In TCRdb, the multiplex PCR reads were re-called with MiXCR into one record per CDR3 protein. The sample has 400,000 to 500,000 distinct CDR3 sequences; under 25% are singletons. Specified time point: persistent/refractory GD, antithyroid drugs over 5 years with positive TRAb. PBMCs provided the RNA from which the TCR library was made. Per the germline V gene, CDR1 is DFQATT and CDR2 is SNEGSKA (reference sequence). The CDR3 is made up of 15 amino acids. With V trimmed by 3 bases and J by 1 base, 6 bases remained unmatched.

The source material was peripheral blood mononuclear cells (PBMCs), sampled when the disease was refractory, from a patient treated with antithyroid drugs. The gene calls are TRBV20-1 and TRBJ2-5, with 9 nucleotides matching TRBD2. This receptor was obtained from a female donor with Graves disease. CDR3 sequence (DNA): TGCAGTGCTAGCCGATCTAGCGGGGCCCAAGAGACCCAGTACTTC. Amino acid sequence: CSASRSSGAQETQYF.